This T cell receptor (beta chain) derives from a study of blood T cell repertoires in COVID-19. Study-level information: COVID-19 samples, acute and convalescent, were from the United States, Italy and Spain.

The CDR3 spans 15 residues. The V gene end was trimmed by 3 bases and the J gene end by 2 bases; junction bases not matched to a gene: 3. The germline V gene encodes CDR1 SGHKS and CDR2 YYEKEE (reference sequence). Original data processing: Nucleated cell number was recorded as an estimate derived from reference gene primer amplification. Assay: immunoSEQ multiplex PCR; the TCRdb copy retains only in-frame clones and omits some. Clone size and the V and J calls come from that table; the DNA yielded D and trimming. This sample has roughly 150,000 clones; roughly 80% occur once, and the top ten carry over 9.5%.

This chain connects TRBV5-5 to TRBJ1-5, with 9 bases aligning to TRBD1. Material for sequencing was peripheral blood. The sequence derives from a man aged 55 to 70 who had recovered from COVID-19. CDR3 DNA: TGTGCCAGCAGCTGGGGACAGGGCGGCAATCAGCCCCAGCATTTT. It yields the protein CASSWGQGGNQPQHF.